These 9 T cell receptor beta chains came from one sample sequenced in a study of blood T cell repertoires in COVID-19. Assay used: immunoSEQ multiplex PCR; TCRdb lists only in-frame clones, some missing. The sample lists around 200,000 clones; about 86% were seen once. Sequencing was done on a sample of peripheral blood. The source is a woman older than 75 in a cohort sampled during active or convalescent COVID-19.

The chain recombines TRBV11-3 with TRBJ1-4; no clear D. CDR1 is SGHNT and CDR2 is YENEEA in the germline V gene. Between the trimmed V and J ends, which lost 3 bases and 0 bases, there was a span of 8 bases. The CDR3 spans 15 residues. Here the CDR3 DNA reads TGTGCCAGCAGCTTGAAAACAACAACTAATGAAAAACTGTTTTTT. This codes for CASSLKTTTNEKLFF.

The chain couples TRBV11-3 to TRBJ2-3; TRBD1 matches at 10 bases. V lost 6 bases to trimming and J lost 3 bases; unmatched junction nucleotides: 6. CDR1 and CDR2 from the germline V gene are SGHNT and YENEEA. The CDR3 runs 15 residues. CDR3 nucleotide sequence: TGTGCCAGCAGACCCGGACAGGGGGGTACAGATACGCAGTATTTT. This translates into CASRPGQGGTDTQYF.

This rearrangement joins TRBV5-1 to TRBJ2-6; TRBD1 matches at 8 bases. CDR1 and CDR2 (germline): SGHRS, YFSETQ. Trimming removed 5 bases from V and 2 bases from J; junction bases left unmatched: 6. The CDR3 spans 16 residues. This CDR3 is CASRGTGQAGANVLTF. As DNA, the CDR3 is TGCGCCAGCAGGGGGACAGGCCAGGCTGGGGCCAACGTCCTGACTTTC.

The rearrangement joins TRBV6-5 to TRBJ1-2, with 9 bases aligning to TRBD1. The CDR3 has 14 residues. Trimming cost V 7 bases and J 8 bases; bases outside gene matches: 11. CDR1 MNHEY and CDR2 SVGAGI come from the germline V gene. The CDR3 DNA sequence: TGTGCCAGCACGCGATCCGGGACAGGGCTAGGCTACACCTTC. Encoded protein: CASTRSGTGLGYTF.

This clone was observed a single time. The rearrangement joins TRBV27 to TRBJ1-6, with a weak D call TRBD1 (5 bases). Germline-derived CDR1 and CDR2 are MNHEY and SMNVEV (reference sequence). The CDR3 has 15 amino acids. V was pared by 5 bases and J by 0 bases, with 8 bases between. The CDR3 region has the DNA TGTGCCAGCAGTGGGGGGAGCTCCTATAATTCACCCCTCCACTTT. Translated: CASSGGSSYNSPLHF.

This chain uses TRBV11-3 with TRBJ2-1, with D tentatively TRBD1 (6 bases). Germline V lookup: CDR1 SGHNT, CDR2 YENEEA. The CDR3 covers 17 residues. Deletions cut 5 bases from V and 8 bases from J, with 25 bases between. The CDR3 bases are TGTGCCAGCAGCCCCAAACCCCTCCGGCAGGGGAATTATGAGCAGTTCTTC. Its protein product is CASSPKPLRQGNYEQFF.

The chain is built from TRBV19 and TRBJ2-5, with D possibly TRBD2 on 6 matching bases. This CDR3 is built from 15 residues. V lost 7 bases and J lost 4, with 19 bases in between. Per the germline V gene, CDR1 is LNHDA and CDR2 is SQIVND (reference sequence). CDR3 loop: CASKGRGSRGETQYF. CDR3 DNA sequence: TGTGCCAGTAAAGGACGGGGGAGTCGTGGAGAGACCCAGTACTTC.

The chain links TRBV27 to TRBJ1-1, with D uncertain. The germline V gene has CDR1 MNHEY and CDR2 SMNVEV (reference sequence). The CDR3 sequence is 15 residues long. V was shortened by 0 bases and J by 4 bases, with 12 bases between the two germline ends. The DNA for the CDR3 is TGTGCCAGCAGTTTATCGGACGGACTGGGCACTGAAGCTTTCTTT. Amino acids: CASSLSDGLGTEAFF.

The chain is built from TRBV7-2 and TRBJ2-5; a possible D gene is TRBD1 (5 bases). V was pared by 7 bases and J by 2 bases, with 17 bases between. The CDR3 is made up of 15 amino acids. Germline values: CDR1 SGHTA, CDR2 FQGNSA. The DNA for the CDR3 is TGTGCCAGCATCCAGGGAACAACCAGACAAGAGACCCAGTACTTC. Translated: CASIQGTTRQETQYF.